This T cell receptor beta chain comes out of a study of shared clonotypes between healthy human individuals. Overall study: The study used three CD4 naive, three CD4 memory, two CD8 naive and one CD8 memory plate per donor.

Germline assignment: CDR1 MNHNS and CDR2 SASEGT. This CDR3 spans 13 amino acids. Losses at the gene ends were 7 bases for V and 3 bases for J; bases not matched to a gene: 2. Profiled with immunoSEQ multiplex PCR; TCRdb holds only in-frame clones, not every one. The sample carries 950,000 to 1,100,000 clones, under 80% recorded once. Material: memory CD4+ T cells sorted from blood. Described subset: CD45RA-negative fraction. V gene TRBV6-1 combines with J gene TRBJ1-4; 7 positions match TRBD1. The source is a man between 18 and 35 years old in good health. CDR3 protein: CASTGTANEKLFF. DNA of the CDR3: TGTGCCAGCACCGGGACAGCTAATGAAAAACTGTTTTTT.